The rows below give T cell receptor beta chains drawn from one sample of a study of blood T cell repertoires in COVID-19. Profiled with immunoSEQ multiplex PCR; TCRdb holds only in-frame clones, not every one. Of approximately 140,000 clones in the sample, roughly 90% were seen once. Sequencing was performed on peripheral blood. These receptor sequences come from a woman in her sixties or seventies with active or convalescent COVID-19. CDR3s include the opening cysteine and the closing phenylalanine or tryptophan. A D gene is named only where the DNA matches it firmly. Clone size appears in some rows only: once, few, many, or a class for an expanded clone.

>TRBV7-6|-|12|TRBJ2-2|-
TGTGCCAGCAGCTTATCAACCGGGGAGCTGTTTTTT
CASSLSTGELFF
>TRBV6-1|-|13|TRBJ1-6|-
TGTGCCAGCAGTGATCGTGGGCGAGTGCCCCTCCACTTT
CASSDRGRVPLHF
>TRBV30|TRBD1|14|TRBJ1-5|-
TGTGCCTGGGAACAGGGGTTGGGCAATCAGCCCCAGCATTTT
CAWEQGLGNQPQHF
>TRBV18|-|14|TRBJ1-1|many
TGTGCCAGCTCCTACGGGGCGGGAAACACTGAAGCTTTCTTT
CASSYGAGNTEAFF
>TRBV4-1|-|14|TRBJ1-1|few
TGCGCCAGCTCCTTGACAGTCATGAACACTGAAGCTTTCTTT
CASSLTVMNTEAFF
>TRBV5-4|-|13|TRBJ1-1|-
TGTGCCAGCAGCGGCAGGGAGAACACTGAAGCTTTCTTT
CASSGRENTEAFF
>TRBV10-1|-|13|TRBJ2-1|-
TGCGCCAGCAGCCGGACTCGATACAATGAGCAGTTCTTC
CASSRTRYNEQFF
>TRBV10-3|TRBD1|15|TRBJ2-5|-
TGTGCCATCGCACCACAGGGGTCCACCGAGGGGACCCAGTACTTC
CAIAPQGSTEGTQYF
>TRBV7-2|-|14|TRBJ2-3|-
TGTGCCAGCAGCCCTGGACAGTCCACAGATACGCAGTATTTT
CASSPGQSTDTQYF
>TRBV5-5|TRBD2|14|TRBJ2-5|-
TGTGCCAGCAGCGTAGGGACTAGCCCCATCTCCCAGTACTTC
CASSVGTSPISQYF
>TRBV19|TRBD1|15|TRBJ1-3|-
TGTGCCAGTAAGGTCGGGACAGGGGATGGAAACACCATATATTTT
CASKVGTGDGNTIYF
>TRBV7-2|-|14|TRBJ2-1|-
TGTGCCAGCAGCCGGGGGACAGTATCGGATGAGCAGTTCTTC
CASSRGTVSDEQFF
>TRBV10-3|TRBD1|13|TRBJ1-1|-
TGTGCCGCAGGCCAGGGGGCGGACACTGAAGCTTTCTTT
CAAGQGADTEAFF
>TRBV19|-|14|TRBJ1-1|-
TGTGCCAGTAGTATACTTGCGGGGATCACTGAAGCTTTCTTT
CASSILAGITEAFF
>TRBV5-4|TRBD1|17|TRBJ1-6|-
TGTGCCAGCAGCTTGGTACAGGGGGGGTTTATGAATTCACCCCTCCACTTT
CASSLVQGGFMNSPLHF
>TRBV5-1|-|13|TRBJ1-2|once
TGCGCCAGCAGCCACGATACAGGGAATGGCTACACCTTC
CASSHDTGNGYTF
>TRBV12-3/TRBV12-4|-|13|TRBJ1-6|-
TGTGCCAGCAGTTTGGTTAGAGATTCACCCCTCCACTTT
CASSLVRDSPLHF
>TRBV19|TRBD1|15|TRBJ1-4|once
TGTGCCAGTAGACCGAGACAGGGCCCTAATGAAAAACTGTTTTTT
CASRPRQGPNEKLFF
>TRBV10-3|-|17|TRBJ1-5|-
TGTGCCATCAGCAACACGAGATCGGGAGATAGCAATCAGCCCCAGCATTTT
CAISNTRSGDSNQPQHF
>TRBV15|TRBD2|16|TRBJ2-7|-
TGTGCCACCAGCGGCCCGCTCCAGCGGGGCACCTACGAGCAGTACTTC
CATSGPLQRGTYEQYF
>TRBV18|TRBD2|12|TRBJ2-7|-
TGTGCCAGCACGGGGGGTACCTACGAGCAGTACTTC
CASTGGTYEQYF
>TRBV15|TRBD2|15|TRBJ2-1|-
TGTGCCACCAGCAGAGGGTCCGCGGGGGGCCGTGAGCAGTTCTTC
CATSRGSAGGREQFF
>TRBV5-1|TRBD1|16|TRBJ2-4|-
TGCGCCAGCAGCTTGGGTATCGGGACAGGGAAAAACATTCAGTACTTC
CASSLGIGTGKNIQYF
>TRBV5-6|-|12|TRBJ1-2|few
TGTGCCAGCAGCTTCGGCGGGGGCGGCTACACCTTC
CASSFGGGGYTF
>TRBV15|TRBD1|15|TRBJ1-2|-
TGTGCCACCAGCCCGCGGCAGGGGGCTTCTTCTCGCTACACCTTC
CATSPRQGASSRYTF
>TRBV18|-|17|TRBJ2-1|-
TGTGCCAGCTCACCCGAAGCGGGGACAAGCTCCTACAATGAGCAGTTCTTC
CASSPEAGTSSYNEQFF
>TRBV9|-|16|TRBJ2-5|-
TGTGCCAGCAGCGTAGCTAGCTCACTGAGCGGGGAGACCCAGTACTTC
CASSVASSLSGETQYF
>TRBV7-9|-|16|TRBJ2-2|-
TGTGCCAGCAGCCCATGGACACGAGCGAACACCGGGGAGCTGTTTTTT
CASSPWTRANTGELFF
>TRBV5-1|TRBD1|15|TRBJ1-2|-
TGCGCCAGCAGCTTGGCCAGGGGGACTAACTATGGCTACACCTTC
CASSLARGTNYGYTF
>TRBV29-1|TRBD1|12|TRBJ2-7|-
TGCAGCGTTCGCAGGGGGCTCGACGAGCAGTACTTC
CSVRRGLDEQYF
>TRBV18|TRBD1|15|TRBJ2-3|-
TGTGCCAGCTCACCTTTCGGACAGGGGGCAGATACGCAGTATTTT
CASSPFGQGADTQYF
>TRBV6-6|TRBD1|15|TRBJ2-1|-
TGTGCCAGCAGTTCGGGACAAACAGGGGGTTATGAGCAGTTCTTC
CASSSGQTGGYEQFF
>TRBV2|-|13|TRBJ1-6|-
TGTGCCAGCAGGGGGGAGGAGAATTCACCCCTCCACTTT
CASRGEENSPLHF
>TRBV18|-|17|TRBJ1-1|-
TGTGCCAGCTCACCTAGCTCGAACCTCGGCTTGAACACTGAAGCTTTCTTT
CASSPSSNLGLNTEAFF
>TRBV9|-|14|TRBJ1-2|-
TGTGCCAGCAGCGGACTGACAGCTAACTATGGCTACACCTTC
CASSGLTANYGYTF
>TRBV7-9|TRBD1|15|TRBJ1-4|-
TGTGCCAGCAGTCAAATGGGACAGGGTCGTGAAAAACTGTTTTTT
CASSQMGQGREKLFF
>TRBV5-4|-|14|TRBJ2-7|-
TGTGCCAGCAGATCCGGGACACTTGGGGGCGAGCAGTACTTC
CASRSGTLGGEQYF
>TRBV19|TRBD1|13|TRBJ1-1|-
TGTGCCAGTAGTTTGTCAGGGGGCACTGAAGCTTTCTTT
CASSLSGGTEAFF
>TRBV10-3|TRBD2|16|TRBJ2-2|-
TGTGCCATCCAACCGGGAGCGGGGACGAACACCGGGGAGCTGTTTTTT
CAIQPGAGTNTGELFF
>TRBV11-2|-|13|TRBJ1-5|-
TGTGCCAGCAGCTTAGATCTATTCGGGGCCCAGCATTTT
CASSLDLFGAQHF
>TRBV6-5|TRBD1|12|TRBJ1-2|-
TGTGCCAGCAGGGGGACAGTCGAGAACTACACCTTC
CASRGTVENYTF
>TRBV6-4|TRBD1|15|TRBJ1-2|-
TGTGCCAGCAGCATGAACAGGGGTCCTCCCTATGGCTACACCTTC
CASSMNRGPPYGYTF
>TRBV5-4|-|14|TRBJ1-2|once
TGTGCCAGCAGCTTGGGGGAGATTAACTATGGCTACACCTTC
CASSLGEINYGYTF
>TRBV19|-|15|TRBJ1-5|-
TGTGCCAGTAGCCCCATTTCCGGGGGGCACCAGCCCCAGCATTTT
CASSPISGGHQPQHF
>TRBV6-2/TRBV6-3|-|15|TRBJ2-3|-
TGTGCCAGCAGTTCCCAGTGGACTAGCACAGATACGCAGTATTTT
CASSSQWTSTDTQYF
>TRBV5-1|-|15|TRBJ1-2|-
TGCGCCAGCAGGCTGAGTTTACAGGCTAACTATGGCTACACCTTC
CASRLSLQANYGYTF
>TRBV6-5|TRBD1|13|TRBJ2-2|-
TGTGCCAGCAGTTCACAGGGGGCCGGGGAGCTGTTTTTT
CASSSQGAGELFF
>TRBV11-2|-|18|TRBJ1-4|-
TGTGCCAGCAGCTTAGTCGGCAGGGCGGTTCTAACTAATGAAAAACTGTTTTTT
CASSLVGRAVLTNEKLFF